This T cell receptor (beta chain) was retrieved from a study of OX40 agonist ivuxolimab in advanced cancers. CDR3 length equals 17 residues. CDR1 and CDR2 from the germline V gene are SGDLS and YYNGEE. The V gene end was trimmed by 4 bases and the J gene end by 6 bases; junction bases not matched to a gene: 15. The assay was immunoSEQ multiplex PCR, and TCRdb's table has in-frame clones only and misses some. Of 80,000 or so clones listed, roughly 81% are singletons. The sequencing used CD4+ or CD8+ T cells sorted from blood, collected in a trial of the OX40 agonist ivuxolimab. This sequence joins TRBV9 and TRBJ2-7, with TRBD2 matching 11 bases. The clonotype comes from an adult with an advanced solid tumor such as melanoma, head and neck, liver or kidney cancer. The CDR3 is CASSPKVLAGGPGEQYF. Here the CDR3 DNA reads TGTGCCAGCAGCCCTAAAGTGCTAGCGGGGGGTCCGGGCGAGCAGTACTTC.